This T cell receptor (beta chain) derives from a study of radiotherapy plus CTLA-4 blockade in lung cancer. About the research overall: With approximately 33% of patients having disease control, objective responses were seen in approximately 18%.

The assay was immunoSEQ multiplex PCR, and TCRdb's table has in-frame clones only and misses some. The table includes around 30,000 clones, roughly 71% detected once. This clone was detected only once. Germline CDR1 is SGHRS and CDR2 is YFSETQ. The CDR3 runs to 13 residues. V was pared by 0 bases and J by 12 bases, with 3 bases of the junction left unmatched. The sample consisted of peripheral blood, taken from a patient treated with radiotherapy plus ipilimumab. This sequence was found in a human donor with non-small cell lung cancer whose response to radiotherapy plus ipilimumab could not be evaluated. The genes are TRBV5-1 and TRBJ1-5, with TRBD1 matching 10 bases. The CDR3, as DNA: TGCGCCAGCAGCTTGGAGGGACAGGGGAACCAGCATTTT. This translates into CASSLEGQGNQHF.